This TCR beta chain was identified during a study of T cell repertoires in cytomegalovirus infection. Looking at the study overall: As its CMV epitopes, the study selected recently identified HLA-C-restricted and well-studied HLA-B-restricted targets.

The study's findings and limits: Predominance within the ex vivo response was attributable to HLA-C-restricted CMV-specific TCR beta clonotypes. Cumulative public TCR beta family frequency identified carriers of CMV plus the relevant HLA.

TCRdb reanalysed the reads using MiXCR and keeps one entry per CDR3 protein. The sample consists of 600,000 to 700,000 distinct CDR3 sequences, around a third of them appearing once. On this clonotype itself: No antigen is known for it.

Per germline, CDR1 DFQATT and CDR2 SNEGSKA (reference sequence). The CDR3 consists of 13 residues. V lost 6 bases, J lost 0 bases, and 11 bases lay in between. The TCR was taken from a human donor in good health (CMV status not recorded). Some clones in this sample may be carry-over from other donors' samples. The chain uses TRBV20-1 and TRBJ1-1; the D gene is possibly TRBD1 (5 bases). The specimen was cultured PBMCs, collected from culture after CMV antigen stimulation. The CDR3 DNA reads TGCAGTGCGCCGACAGTCCTGAACACTGAAGCTTTCTTT. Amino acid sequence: CSAPTVLNTEAFF.